These 20 T cell receptor beta chains came from one sample sequenced in a study of blood T cell repertoires in COVID-19. Clones were sequenced by immunoSEQ multiplex PCR, and TCRdb holds only the in-frame ones, with some missing. The table shows a few hundred thousand clones, with roughly 90% occurring only once. The sample was peripheral blood. These receptor sequences come from a woman aged 45-59 years with active or convalescent COVID-19.

This clone was recorded only once. The CDR3 loop reads CASSTPRQGSSYEQYF. The CDR3 DNA reads TGTGCCAGTAGTACCCCGCGACAGGGGAGCTCCTACGAGCAGTACTTC. The chain couples TRBV19 to TRBJ2-7; 8 bases fit TRBD1. J lost 0 bases, V lost 4 bases, and 8 bases had no gene match. The CDR3 spans 16 residues. Germline V gene lookup returns CDR1 LNHDA and CDR2 SQIVND (reference sequence).

The rearrangement joins TRBV28 to TRBJ2-6; D gene ambiguous. In germline, CDR1 is MDHEN, CDR2 SYDVKM. The CDR3 runs to 14 residues. V was cut by 3 bases and J by 0 bases, with 3 bases left in between. CDR3 coding DNA: TGTGCCAGCAGTTTGAGCTCTGGGGCCAACGTCCTGACTTTC. As protein: CASSLSSGANVLTF.

The chain links TRBV14 to TRBJ2-2; D not certain. Germline V lookup: CDR1 SGHDN, CDR2 FVKESK. V lost 2 bases to trimming and J lost 4 bases, with 2 bases between them. The CDR3 runs 12 residues. The DNA for the CDR3 is TGTGCCAGCAGCCAACTCACCGGGGAGCTGTTTTTT. It is translated as CASSQLTGELFF.

The chain combines TRBV24-1 with TRBJ1-5; D gene uncertain. CDR1 and CDR2 (germline): KGHDR, SFDVKD. This CDR3 has 14 amino acids. V lost 4 bases and J 1 base, leaving 7 bases between the germline ends. In DNA form, the CDR3 reads TGTGCCACCAGTGAACAAGTAAGCAATCAGCCCCAGCATTTT. Its protein product is CATSEQVSNQPQHF.

This sequence joins TRBV19 and TRBJ2-3; 8 positions match TRBD2. Germline V gene data show CDR1 as LNHDA and CDR2 as SQIVND (reference sequence). The CDR3 extends over 17 amino acids. Losses at the gene ends were 5 bases for V and 3 bases for J; bases not matched to a gene: 13. The CDR3 spells CASSQKRGAGVTDTQYF. The CDR3 coding sequence is TGTGCCAGTAGTCAGAAGAGAGGAGCGGGGGTAACAGATACGCAGTATTTT.

The chain has TRBV10-3 and TRBJ1-1; weak D call: TRBD1 (5 bases). The CDR3 loop spans 15 amino acids. V dropped 0 bases and J dropped 2 bases, with 10 bases sitting between them. Germline V CDR1 and CDR2: ENHRY, SYGVKD. The CDR3 spells CAISESTGDNTEAFF. In DNA, the CDR3 is TGTGCCATCAGTGAGTCAACAGGAGATAACACTGAAGCTTTCTTT.

The chain has TRBV28 and TRBJ1-1; no clear D gene. The germline V gene has CDR1 MDHEN and CDR2 SYDVKM. The CDR3 is made up of 12 amino acids. V gave up 4 bases and J gave up 3 bases, with 6 bases separating them. CDR3 bases: TGTGCCAGCAGTTCCTCTTACACTGAAGCTTTCTTT. Protein: CASSSSYTEAFF.

This clone has only one observation. V and J are TRBV4-2 and TRBJ2-1; D perhaps matches TRBD1 (5 bases). The CDR3 spans 18 residues. The germline CDR1 and CDR2 sequences are LGHNA and YNFKEQ. Trimming left V 3 bases short and J 1 base short, with 19 bases between. The CDR3 coding sequence is TGTGCCAGCAGCCAGGGGCCCTATGGGCTAGGTTCCTACAATGAGCAGTTCTTC. Translation gives CASSQGPYGLGSYNEQFF.

The chain recombines TRBV24-1 with TRBJ2-7; 9 bases align to TRBD1. Looked up from germline, CDR1 is KGHDR and CDR2 is SFDVKD. The CDR3 is 13 amino acids. V lost 3 bases to trimming and J lost 4 bases; unmatched junction nucleotides: 0. This CDR3 is CATSDDRGYEQYF. Here the CDR3 DNA reads TGTGCCACCAGTGATGACAGGGGGTACGAGCAGTACTTC.

V gene TRBV9 combines with J gene TRBJ2-7; a possible D gene is TRBD1 (6 bases). V lost 3 bases to trimming and J lost 2 bases, with 18 bases between them. This CDR3 has 16 residues. CDR1 is SGDLS, CDR2 YYNGEE, per germline. The chain's CDR3 is CASSASPGHGTYEQYF. CDR3 nucleotide sequence: TGTGCCAGCAGCGCCTCCCCGGGACACGGTACCTACGAGCAGTACTTC.

V usage is TRBV4-1 and J usage is TRBJ1-5, with D tentatively TRBD1 (6 bases). V lost 1 base and J lost 9, with 16 bases in between. The length of the CDR3 is 15 residues. Germline-derived CDR1 and CDR2 are MGHRA and YSYEKL. CDR3 protein: CASSQGIDPRGPQHF. Here the CDR3 DNA reads TGCGCCAGCAGCCAAGGTATAGATCCCAGGGGGCCCCAGCATTTT.

This clone was counted a single time. The chain combines TRBV28 with TRBJ2-3; 10 nucleotides match TRBD1. Per germline, CDR1 MDHEN and CDR2 SYDVKM. With 6 bases clipped from V and 1 base from J, the junction kept 13 bases outside the gene matches. This CDR3 has 18 residues. The CDR3 spells CASSLTGGAASGTDTQYF. In DNA form, the CDR3 reads TGTGCCAGCAGCTTGACAGGGGGCGCCGCTAGCGGCACAGATACGCAGTATTTT.

In this sample, this clone turned up a few times. The chain uses TRBV11-2 and TRBJ2-7; the match to TRBD2 covers 13 bases. Germline trimming cut 6 bases from V and 8 bases from J; bases unmatched to any gene: 7. Germline V gene data show CDR1 as SGHAT and CDR2 as FQNNGV. The CDR3 extends over 14 amino acids. CDR3 in DNA: TGTGCCAGCAGTTTACTAGCGGGAGGGCACCAGCAGTACTTC. This encodes CASSLLAGGHQQYF.

This sequence joins TRBV28 and TRBJ1-2; D not certain. Germline CDR1 reads MDHEN; CDR2 reads SYDVKM. The V end was cut by 5 bases, the J end by 3 bases, with 16 bases between. This CDR3 region has 15 residues. In DNA form, the CDR3 reads TGTGCCAGCAGTCTAGGGAGTCTTAGGGACTATGGCTACACCTTC. It encodes CASSLGSLRDYGYTF.

The chain links TRBV27 to TRBJ1-1; D remains unclear. Trimming stripped 2 bases from V and 1 base from J, with 8 bases between. The CDR3 is 14 residues long. CDR1 MNHEY and CDR2 SMNVEV come from the germline V gene (reference sequence). The CDR3 DNA is TGTGCCAGCAGTTTACAGGCAGGGAACACTGAAGCTTTCTTT. As protein: CASSLQAGNTEAFF.

This clone was found once. This chain joins TRBV3-1 (or the pseudogene TRBV3-2) and TRBJ2-3; D gene unclear. V lost 4 bases to trimming and J lost 0 bases, with 8 bases between them. The CDR3 is 14 amino acids. Germline lookup yields CDR1 LGHDT and CDR2 YNNKEL (reference sequence). For the CDR3, the DNA is TGTGCCAGCAGCCTTTATACTAGCACAGATACGCAGTATTTT. Translation gives CASSLYTSTDTQYF.

The gene calls are TRBV18 and TRBJ1-1; D uncertain. Per the germline V gene, CDR1 is KGHSH and CDR2 is LQKENI. This CDR3 is built from 15 residues. Trimming took 2 bases from V and 7 from J, leaving 17 bases between them. Written as DNA, the CDR3 is TGTGCCAGCTCACCAGGTCCGGGAAGCGTACGTGAAGCTTTCTTT. Amino acids: CASSPGPGSVREAFF.

The rearrangement links TRBV20-1 to TRBJ2-5; 14 bases are shared with TRBD2. The CDR3 covers 16 residues. The V gene end was trimmed by 3 bases and the J gene end by 2 bases; junction bases not matched to a gene: 5. From germline, CDR1 is DFQATT and CDR2 SNEGSKA (reference sequence). CDR3 loop: CSASRLAGGLQETQYF. The CDR3 coding sequence is TGCAGTGCTAGTAGACTAGCGGGGGGGCTTCAAGAGACCCAGTACTTC.

This chain connects TRBV5-6 to TRBJ2-5; weak D call: TRBD2 (6 bases). V shed 1 base and J shed 4 bases, with 8 bases lying between them. There are 13 residues in the CDR3. Germline loops: CDR1 SGHDT, CDR2 YYEEEE. In nucleotides, the CDR3 is TGTGCCAGCAGCTTGCCGGGGGTAGAGACCCAGTACTTC. It is translated as CASSLPGVETQYF.

Only one count was recorded for this clone. The V and J genes are TRBV29-1 and TRBJ2-5; D is perhaps TRBD1 (6 bases). The CDR3 extends over 16 amino acids. The V end was cut by 1 base, the J end by 1 base, with 16 bases between. Germline CDR1 is SQVTM and CDR2 is ANQGSEA. CDR3 nucleotide sequence: TGCAGCGTTGAAGGGGCTATGGACAGTGCCCAAGAGACCCAGTACTTC. Amino acids: CSVEGAMDSAQETQYF.